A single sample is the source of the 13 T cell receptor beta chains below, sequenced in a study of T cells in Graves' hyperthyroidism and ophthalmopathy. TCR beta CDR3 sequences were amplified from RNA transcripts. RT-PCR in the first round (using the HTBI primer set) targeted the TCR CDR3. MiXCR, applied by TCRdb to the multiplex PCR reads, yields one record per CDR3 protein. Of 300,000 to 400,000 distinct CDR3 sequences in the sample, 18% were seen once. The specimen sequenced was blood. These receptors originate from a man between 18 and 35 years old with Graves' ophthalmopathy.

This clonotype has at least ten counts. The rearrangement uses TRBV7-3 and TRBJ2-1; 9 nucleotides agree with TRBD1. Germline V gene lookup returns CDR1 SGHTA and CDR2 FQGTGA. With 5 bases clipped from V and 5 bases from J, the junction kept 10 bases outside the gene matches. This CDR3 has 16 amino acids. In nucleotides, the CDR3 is TGTGCCAGCAGCCTCACGGGGACAGGGCCAGACAATGAGCAGTTCTTC. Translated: CASSLTGTGPDNEQFF. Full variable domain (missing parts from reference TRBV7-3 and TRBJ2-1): GAGVSQTPSNKVTEKGKYVELRCDPISGHTALYWYRQSLGQGPEFLIYFQGTGAADDSGLPNDRFFAVRPEGSVSTLKIQRTERGDSAVYLCASSLTGTGPDNEQFFGPGTRLTVL.

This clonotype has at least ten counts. The CDR3 spells CASSFIGQGNTEAFF. The CDR3 DNA is TGCGCCAGCAGCTTTATCGGACAGGGGAACACTGAAGCTTTCTTT. The chain carries TRBV5-1 and TRBJ1-1; 8 bases line up with TRBD1. Germline V gene lookup returns CDR1 SGHRS and CDR2 YFSETQ. The CDR3 is made up of 15 amino acids. J gave up 1 base and V 2 bases, and 4 bases lay outside the gene matches.

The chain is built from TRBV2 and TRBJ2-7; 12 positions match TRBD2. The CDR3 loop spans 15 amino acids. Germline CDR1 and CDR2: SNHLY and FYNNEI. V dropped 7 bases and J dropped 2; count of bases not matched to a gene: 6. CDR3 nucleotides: TGTGCCAGCATTCGGGGACTAGCGGGCCCCTACGAGCAGTACTTC. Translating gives CASIRGLAGPYEQYF.

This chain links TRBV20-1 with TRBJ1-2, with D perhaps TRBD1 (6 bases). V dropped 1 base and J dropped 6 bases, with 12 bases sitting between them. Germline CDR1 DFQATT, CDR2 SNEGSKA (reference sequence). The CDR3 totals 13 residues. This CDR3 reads CSARVRQENGYTF. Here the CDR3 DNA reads TGCAGTGCTAGAGTAAGACAGGAGAATGGCTACACCTTC.

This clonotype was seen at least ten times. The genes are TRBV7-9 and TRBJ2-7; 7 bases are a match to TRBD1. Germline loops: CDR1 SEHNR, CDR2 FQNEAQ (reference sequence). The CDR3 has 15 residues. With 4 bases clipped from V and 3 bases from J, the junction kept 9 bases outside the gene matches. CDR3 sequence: CASSWPPTGIYEQYF. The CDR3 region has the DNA TGTGCCAGCAGCTGGCCCCCGACAGGGATCTACGAGCAGTACTTC.

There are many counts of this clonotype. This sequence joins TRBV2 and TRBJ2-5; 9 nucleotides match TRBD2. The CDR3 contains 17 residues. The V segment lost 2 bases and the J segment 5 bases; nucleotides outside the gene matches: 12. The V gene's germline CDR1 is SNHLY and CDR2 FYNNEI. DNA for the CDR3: TGTGCCAGCAGTGAAAGAAGGAGCGGGGGGCCCCAGGAGACCCAGTACTTC. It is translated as CASSERRSGGPQETQYF.

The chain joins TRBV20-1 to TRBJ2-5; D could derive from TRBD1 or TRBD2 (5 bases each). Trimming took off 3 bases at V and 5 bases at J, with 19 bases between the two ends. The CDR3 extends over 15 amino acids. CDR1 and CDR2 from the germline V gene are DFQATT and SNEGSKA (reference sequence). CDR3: CSASIWDGRGETQYF. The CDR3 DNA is TGCAGTGCTAGTATTTGGGACGGGCGTGGGGAGACCCAGTACTTC.

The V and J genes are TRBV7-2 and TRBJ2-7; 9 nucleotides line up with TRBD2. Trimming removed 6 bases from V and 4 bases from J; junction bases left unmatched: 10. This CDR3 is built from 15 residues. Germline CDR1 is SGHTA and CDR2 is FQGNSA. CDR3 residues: CASRSSGLAIYEQYF. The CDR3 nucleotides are TGTGCCAGCAGGTCCTCGGGACTAGCAATATACGAGCAGTACTTC.

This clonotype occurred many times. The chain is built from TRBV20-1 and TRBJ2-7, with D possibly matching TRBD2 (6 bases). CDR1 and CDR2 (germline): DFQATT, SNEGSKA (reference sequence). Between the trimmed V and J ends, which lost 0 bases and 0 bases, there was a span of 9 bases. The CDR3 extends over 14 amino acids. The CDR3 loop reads CSAREGGDSYEQYF. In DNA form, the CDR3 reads TGCAGTGCTAGAGAGGGCGGGGACTCCTACGAGCAGTACTTC.

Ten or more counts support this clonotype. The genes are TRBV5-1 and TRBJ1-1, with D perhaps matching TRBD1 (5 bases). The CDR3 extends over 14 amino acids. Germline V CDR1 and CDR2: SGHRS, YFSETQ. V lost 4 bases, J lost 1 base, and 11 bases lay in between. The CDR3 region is CASSMGRSNTEAFF. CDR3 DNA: TGCGCCAGCAGCATGGGACGTTCGAACACTGAAGCTTTCTTT.

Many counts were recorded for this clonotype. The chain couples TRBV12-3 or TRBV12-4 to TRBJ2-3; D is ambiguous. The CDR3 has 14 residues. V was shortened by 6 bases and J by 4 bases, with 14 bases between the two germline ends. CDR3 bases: TGTGCCAGCAGCTACGACTCCGCGGCAGATACGCAGTATTTT. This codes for CASSYDSAADTQYF.

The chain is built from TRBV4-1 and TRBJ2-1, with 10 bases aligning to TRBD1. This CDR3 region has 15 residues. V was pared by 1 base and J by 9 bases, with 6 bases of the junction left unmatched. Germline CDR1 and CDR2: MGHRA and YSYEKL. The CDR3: CASSQVRDRGIEQFF. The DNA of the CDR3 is TGCGCCAGCAGCCAAGTCCGGGACAGGGGTATTGAGCAGTTCTTC.

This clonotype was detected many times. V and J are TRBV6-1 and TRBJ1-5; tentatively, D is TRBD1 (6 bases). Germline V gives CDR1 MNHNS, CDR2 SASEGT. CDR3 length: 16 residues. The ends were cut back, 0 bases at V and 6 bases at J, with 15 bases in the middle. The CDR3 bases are TGTGCCAGCAGTGAAGCGCGGCAGGGAGGGGGTCAGCCCCAGCATTTT. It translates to CASSEARQGGGQPQHF.